The rows below give T cell receptor beta chains drawn from one sample of a study of neurological immune-mediated disorders. A single record per CDR3 protein comes from TCRdb applying MiXCR to the 5' RACE reads. The repertoire holds 84,000 or so distinct CDR3 sequences, with 3.5% to 4.5% as singletons. Sequencing was done on a sample of PBMCs. The receptor set was obtained from a woman in her sixties with multiple sclerosis. CDR3s include the opening cysteine and the closing phenylalanine or tryptophan. D genes are given only for firm matches. The size field is filled for only some rows; it gives once, few, many or a size class.

d_call,clone_size,j_call,v_call,cdr3_nt,cdr3_aa
NA,many,TRBJ2-1,TRBV27,TGTGCCAGCAGTTTATCTCTACTCAATGAGCAGTTCTTC,CASSLSLLNEQFF
TRBD2,many,TRBJ2-1,TRBV6-1,TGTGCCAGCAGTGAACTAGCGGGGGGGCCCAATGAGCAGTTCTTC,CASSELAGGPNEQFF
NA,many,TRBJ2-7,TRBV20-1,TGCAGTGGAGCCGGGACGGGAAGCTCCTACGAGCAGTACTTC,CSGAGTGSSYEQYF
NA,many,TRBJ2-5,TRBV20-1,TGCAGCGGGGCACCTCTAAGGGGGGGAAGAGGCGAGACCCAGTACTTC,CSGAPLRGGRGETQYF
TRBD2,many,TRBJ2-7,TRBV9,TGTGCCAGCAGCGTAGCTACGGGAGGCCACGAGCAGTACTTC,CASSVATGGHEQYF
TRBD1,many,TRBJ2-1,TRBV20-1,TGCAGTGCCTGGACAGGCTTGGACAATGAGCAGTTCTTC,CSAWTGLDNEQFF
NA,many,TRBJ2-7,TRBV5-1,TGCGCCAGCAGCTTGCAAGGGTTCGAGCAGTACTTC,CASSLQGFEQYF
NA,many,TRBJ1-6,TRBV5-1,TGCGCCAGCAGGCTTGAGGGGACGCATAATTCACCCCTCCACTTT,CASRLEGTHNSPLHF
NA,many,TRBJ2-3,TRBV7-2,TGTGTCAGCAGCTTAGATCGGGGGGCGCCGGATACGCAGTATTTT,CVSSLDRGAPDTQYF
NA,many,TRBJ2-1,TRBV5-6,TGTGCCAGCAGCCCCAGCGGTCGCTCCTACAATGAGCAGTTCTTC,CASSPSGRSYNEQFF
NA,many,TRBJ1-6,TRBV9,TGTGCCAGCAGCGTGTGGGGACTTTCTAATTCACCCCTCCACTTT,CASSVWGLSNSPLHF
NA,many,TRBJ2-1,TRBV5-5,TGTGCCAGCAGCTTGTATAGAAACAATGAGCAGTTCTTC,CASSLYRNNEQFF
TRBD1,many,TRBJ2-1,TRBV6-5,TGTGCCAGCAGTACAACAGGGGGTGCGTACAATGAGCAGTTCTTC,CASSTTGGAYNEQFF
NA,many,TRBJ2-7,TRBV14,TGTGCCAGCAGCGAAGCTCGGAGGGGAGGAAGCGAGCAGTACTTC,CASSEARRGGSEQYF
TRBD2,medium-sized,TRBJ2-5,TRBV7-2,TGTGCCAGCAGCTTAGGTTTAGGGGAGGGCGAAGAGACCCAGTACTTC,CASSLGLGEGEETQYF
NA,many,TRBJ1-2,TRBV28,TGTGCCACGGCGGGCTCTAACTATGGCTACACCTTC,CATAGSNYGYTF
NA,many,TRBJ1-4,TRBV15,TGTGCCACCAGCAGAGCGCAGTTGGATAATGAAAAACTGTTTTTT,CATSRAQLDNEKLFF
NA,many,TRBJ2-5,TRBV29-1,TGCAGCGTTGAAGACGGAACGCAAGAGACCCAGTACTTC,CSVEDGTQETQYF
NA,many,TRBJ2-1,TRBV9,TGTGCCAGCAGCCCCCCCAGACAGCCAAGCTCCTACAATGAGCAGTTCTTC,CASSPPRQPSSYNEQFF
NA,many,TRBJ2-7,TRBV5-1,TGCGCCAGCAGGTTAAAGCCCACCTACGAGCAGTACTTC,CASRLKPTYEQYF
NA,NA,TRBJ1-4,TRBV20-1,TGCAGTGCTTCCGGGACGGATTATAATGAAAAACTGTTTTTT,CSASGTDYNEKLFF
NA,many,TRBJ2-3,TRBV9,TGTGCCAGCAGCGTAGAACAGGATATCGCCACAGATACGCAGTATTTT,CASSVEQDIATDTQYF
TRBD1,few,TRBJ1-2,TRBV29-1,TGCAGCGCCCAAGGGGACAGGGGTAACTATGGCTACACCTTC,CSAQGDRGNYGYTF
TRBD1,many,TRBJ2-7,TRBV25-1,TGTGCCAGCAGTGCGACAGGGGCCACCCCTGGGGAGCAGTACTTC,CASSATGATPGEQYF
NA,many,TRBJ2-4,TRBV12-3/TRBV12-4,TGTGCCAGCACCCTCTCGAGGGCCAAAAACATTCAGTACTTC,CASTLSRAKNIQYF
TRBD2,many,TRBJ2-1,TRBV7-2,TGTGCCAGCAGCTTAGGATTGCTAGCGGGCTTCGGGGGCAATGAGCAGTTCTTC,CASSLGLLAGFGGNEQFF
NA,many,TRBJ2-4,TRBV28,TGTGCCAGCAGTTTAGTAGCCAAAAACATTCAGTACTTC,CASSLVAKNIQYF
NA,many,TRBJ2-5,TRBV7-7,TGTGCTAGCAGCTTAGGTGAGCGGAACCAAGAGACCCAGTACTTC,CASSLGERNQETQYF
TRBD1,many,TRBJ2-5,TRBV11-2,TGTGCCAGCAGCCCACAACAGGGGCGGGAGACCCAGTACTTC,CASSPQQGRETQYF